These T cell receptor beta chains were read from a single sample in a study of blood T cells in healthy people across ages. MiXCR was run by TCRdb on the 5' RACE reads, yielding one entry per CDR3 protein. The data contain roughly 2 million distinct CDR3 sequences, around half of them seen just once; the ten biggest clones take up approximately 2.1%. Material: blood. Source of these receptors: a woman aged 40 to 50 in good health. The CDR3 runs from the conserved cysteine through the conserved F or W. A D gene is named only where the DNA matches it firmly. The size entry is marked missing in some rows and otherwise reads once, few, many or a size class.

v_call	clone_size	d_call	j_call	cdr3_nt	cdr3_aa
TRBV4-2	once	.	TRBJ1-4	TGTGCCAGCAGCCAAGATTCCGCACAGGGAACGAATGAAAAACTGTTTTTT	CASSQDSAQGTNEKLFF
TRBV11-2	.	TRBD2	TRBJ2-5	TGTGCCAGCAGGATCGACCGTTCGGGGGGGACCCAGTACTTC	CASRIDRSGGTQYF
TRBV7-6	once	.	TRBJ2-5	TGTGCCAGCAGCTCTGTGGGACGGGGACTTAAAGAGACCCAGTACTTC	CASSSVGRGLKETQYF
TRBV6-1	.	TRBD1	TRBJ2-4	TGTGCCAGCAGTAAACAGGGGGCCGACAAAAACATTCAGTACTTC	CASSKQGADKNIQYF
TRBV20-1	few	.	TRBJ2-5	TGCAGTGCCCCTCGGAACAGCCAGGGAAAGACCCAGTACTTC	CSAPRNSQGKTQYF
TRBV27	.	.	TRBJ2-7	TGTGCCAGCAGTTTATCTGGGGGACCGAACTACGAGCAGTACTTC	CASSLSGGPNYEQYF
TRBV11-1	few	.	TRBJ2-7	TGTGCCAGCAGCTTAGCGGCCGGGACGCAGGCCTACGAGCAGTACTTC	CASSLAAGTQAYEQYF
TRBV12-3/TRBV12-4	few	.	TRBJ2-1	TGTGCCAGCAGTTTACGAGCCGGGGTAACTTACAATGAGCAGTTCTTC	CASSLRAGVTYNEQFF
TRBV2	.	.	TRBJ2-5	TGTGCCAGCAGTGTTGGCGTCGAGAAAGAGACCCAGTACTTC	CASSVGVEKETQYF
TRBV5-6	.	TRBD1	TRBJ2-4	TGTGCCAGCAGCTTGTCCCGGGACAGCGGAAGCATTCAGTACTTC	CASSLSRDSGSIQYF
TRBV11-1	.	.	TRBJ2-3	TGTGCCAGCAGTCTCCGGACAGCTAGTGGCACAGATACGCAGTATTTT	CASSLRTASGTDTQYF
TRBV3-1	.	TRBD1	TRBJ1-2	TGTGCCAGCAGCCTTCGGGACAGGGGCACCTACTACACCTTC	CASSLRDRGTYYTF
TRBV7-2	few	TRBD2	TRBJ2-3	TGTGCCAGCAGCTTATTCGCCAGAGCGGGGGCCCTCACAGATACGCAGTATTTT	CASSLFARAGALTDTQYF
TRBV28	.	TRBD2	TRBJ2-1	TGTGCCAGCAGTTTAGCGGGGGAGCACTATGAGCAGTTCTTC	CASSLAGEHYEQFF
TRBV3-1	few	TRBD2	TRBJ2-3	TGTGCCAGCAGCCAAGATATGGTGAGCGGGGGCAGAGCAGATACGCAGTATTTT	CASSQDMVSGGRADTQYF
TRBV29-1	.	TRBD2	TRBJ2-3	TGCAGCGGGGCAAGGGGCGGGGGGGTCACAGATACGCAGTATTTT	CSGARGGGVTDTQYF
TRBV27	.	.	TRBJ2-7	TGTGCCAGCAGTTTCAATTGGGGCGCGTATAGCGAGCAGTACTTC	CASSFNWGAYSEQYF
TRBV5-1	.	TRBD2	TRBJ2-5	TGCGCCAGCAGCTTGGGGCCCCGGGGGGACGATGAGACCCAGTACTTC	CASSLGPRGDDETQYF
TRBV6-6	.	.	TRBJ2-3	TGTGCCAGCCATTTGACCGGGCAGGCCACAGATACGCAGTATTTT	CASHLTGQATDTQYF
TRBV7-8	.	TRBD2	TRBJ2-4	TGTGCCAGCAGCTTCAATCGGGGGGGATACAAAAGCATTCAGTACTTC	CASSFNRGGYKSIQYF
TRBV29-1	.	TRBD2	TRBJ2-5	TGCAGCGTTGTTCCCCTAGCGGGCGAGATCCAAGAGACCCAGTACTTC	CSVVPLAGEIQETQYF
TRBV20-1	.	.	TRBJ1-2	TGCAGTGCTAGACCCAGCAGGGACCTATATGGCTACACCTTC	CSARPSRDLYGYTF
TRBV6-2/TRBV6-3	.	.	TRBJ1-5	TGTGCCAGCAATTCACCTCCAGCTAGCAATCAGCCCCAGCATTTT	CASNSPPASNQPQHF
TRBV6-2/TRBV6-3	few	.	TRBJ2-5	TGTGCCAGCAGTTCGGGGTGGCAAGAGACCCAGTACTTC	CASSSGWQETQYF
TRBV7-9	once	.	TRBJ1-6	TGTGCCAGCGGCCACGCTACGTCACCCCTCCACTTT	CASGHATSPLHF
TRBV7-2	.	TRBD2	TRBJ2-3	TGTGCCGGCTCTGGACTAGCGGGGGGGCGGACCACAGATACGCAGTATTTT	CAGSGLAGGRTTDTQYF
TRBV4-3	many	.	TRBJ2-3	TGCGCCAGCAGCGGGGGCGGGGGACCCACAGATACGCAGTATTTT	CASSGGGGPTDTQYF
TRBV12-3/TRBV12-4	.	TRBD1	TRBJ2-1	TGTGCCAGCAGTTTAACCTTAACAGGGGCCCCGAGCTCCTACAATGAGCAGTTCTTC	CASSLTLTGAPSSYNEQFF
TRBV5-1	.	TRBD1	TRBJ2-5	TGCGCCAGCAGCCCACAGGGGATCTCAGAGACCCAGTACTTC	CASSPQGISETQYF
TRBV7-8	.	TRBD1	TRBJ1-4	TGTGCCAGCACAGCGGGACAGATGAATGAAAAACTGTTTTTT	CASTAGQMNEKLFF
TRBV9	.	.	TRBJ2-1	TGTGCCAGCAGCCCCCCCAATCCAAATGAGCAGTTCTTC	CASSPPNPNEQFF
TRBV5-1	.	TRBD1	TRBJ1-5	TGCGCCAGCAGCCCCGGGACAGGGGAGATTAGCAATCAGCCCCAGCATTTT	CASSPGTGEISNQPQHF
TRBV5-1	.	.	TRBJ2-6	TGCGCCAGCAGCTTGGCACACGACCTGGGAGCCAACGTCCTGACTTTC	CASSLAHDLGANVLTF
TRBV11-2	.	.	TRBJ2-3	TGTGCCAGCAGCTACCTGTCTCCGGGGGCCAACACAGATACGCAGTATTTT	CASSYLSPGANTDTQYF
TRBV12-3/TRBV12-4	.	.	TRBJ2-3	TGTGCCAGCAGTATACTAGCAGTAGATACGCAGTATTTT	CASSILAVDTQYF
TRBV10-3	.	TRBD2	TRBJ2-5	TGTGCCATCAGTGACCTAGCGGGGGGCCAAGAGACCCAGTACTTC	CAISDLAGGQETQYF
TRBV6-2/TRBV6-3	.	TRBD2	TRBJ2-7	TGTGCCTGCAGAGGACTAGGAATGGAACACGAGCAGTACTTC	CACRGLGMEHEQYF
TRBV7-2	few	TRBD1	TRBJ1-6	TGTGCCAGCAGCCCTGACAGGGGGCGGGATTCACCCCTCCACTTT	CASSPDRGRDSPLHF
TRBV20-1	few	.	TRBJ2-1	TGCAGTGCTAGAGATCTTACTTCCCCAGGGGAGCAGTTCTTC	CSARDLTSPGEQFF
TRBV10-1	.	.	TRBJ2-5	TGCGCCAGCAGTGACATGGGGAGACAAGAATCAAGGCAAGAGACCCAGTACTTC	CASSDMGRQESRQETQYF
TRBV5-1	few	TRBD1	TRBJ1-6	TGCGCCAGCAGCGGTGGGACAGGGAATTCACCCCTCCACTTT	CASSGGTGNSPLHF
TRBV28	.	.	TRBJ2-7	TGTGCCAGCAGTTTATTGACGGGACAAAGCTCCTACAATGAGCAGTACTTC	CASSLLTGQSSYNEQYF
TRBV7-3	.	TRBD1	TRBJ1-2	TGTGCCAGCAGCTTATCTGGGGGGGACAGCGATTATGGCCCCTATGGCTACACCTTC	CASSLSGGDSDYGPYGYTF
TRBV6-2/TRBV6-3	.	TRBD2	TRBJ2-5	TGTGCCAGCAAAGGACTAGCTAGAGCAATTTACAATGAGCAGTACTTC	CASKGLARAIYNEQYF
TRBV5-1	.	TRBD1	TRBJ2-3	TGCGCCAGCGGTCAACAGGGGATAGATACGCAGTATTTT	CASGQQGIDTQYF
TRBV12-3/TRBV12-4	.	.	TRBJ2-7	TGTGCCAGCCGCCTGGGGAGTGCTGACGAGCAGTACTTC	CASRLGSADEQYF